Described below is a single TCR beta chain sequence and its context. TCRdb re-called the RT-PCR reads with MiXCR, one entry per CDR3 protein. The sample has hundreds of thousands of distinct CDR3 sequences; 11% to 15% are singletons. This CDR3 is built from 13 residues. CDR1 and CDR2 (germline): GTSNPN, SVGIG (reference sequence). The V and J ends lost 6 bases and 2 bases respectively, with 12 bases between them. The specimen was memory CD4+ T cells from blood. The chain couples TRBV30 to TRBJ2-3, with D possibly being TRBD2 (5 bases). This TCR came from a female donor in good health, serving as a healthy control. CDR3 region: CACPARDTDTQYF. For the CDR3, the DNA is TGTGCCTGCCCAGCCCGGGACACAGATACGCAGTATTTT.